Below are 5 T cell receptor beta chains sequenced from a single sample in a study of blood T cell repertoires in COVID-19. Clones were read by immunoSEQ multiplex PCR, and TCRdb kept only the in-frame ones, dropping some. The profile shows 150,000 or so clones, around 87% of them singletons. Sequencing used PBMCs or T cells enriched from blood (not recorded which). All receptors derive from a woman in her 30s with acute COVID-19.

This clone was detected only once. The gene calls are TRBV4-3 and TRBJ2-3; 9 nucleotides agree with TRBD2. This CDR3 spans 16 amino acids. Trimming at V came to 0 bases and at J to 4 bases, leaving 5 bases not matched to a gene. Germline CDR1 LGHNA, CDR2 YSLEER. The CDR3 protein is CASSQEWAGGADTQYF. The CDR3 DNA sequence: TGCGCCAGCAGCCAAGAGTGGGCGGGAGGGGCAGATACGCAGTATTTT.

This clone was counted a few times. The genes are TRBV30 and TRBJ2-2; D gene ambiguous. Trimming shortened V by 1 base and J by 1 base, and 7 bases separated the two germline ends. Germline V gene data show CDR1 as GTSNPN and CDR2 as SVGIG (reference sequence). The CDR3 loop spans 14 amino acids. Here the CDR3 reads CAWSGLWNTGELFF. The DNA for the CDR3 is TGTGCCTGGAGTGGACTCTGGAACACCGGGGAGCTGTTTTTT.

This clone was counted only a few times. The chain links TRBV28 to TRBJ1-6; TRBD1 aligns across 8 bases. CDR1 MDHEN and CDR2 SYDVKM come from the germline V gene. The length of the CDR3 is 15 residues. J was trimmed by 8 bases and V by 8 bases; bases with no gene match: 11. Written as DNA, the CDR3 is TGTGCCAGCCGTACCATCGGGACAGGCCATTCACCCCTCCACTTT. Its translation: CASRTIGTGHSPLHF.

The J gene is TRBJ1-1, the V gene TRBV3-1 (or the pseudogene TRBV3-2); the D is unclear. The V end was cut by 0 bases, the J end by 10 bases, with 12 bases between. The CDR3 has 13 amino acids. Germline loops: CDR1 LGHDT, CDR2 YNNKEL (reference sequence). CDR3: CASSQESNLGAFF. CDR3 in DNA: TGTGCCAGCAGCCAAGAATCCAATCTCGGAGCTTTCTTT.

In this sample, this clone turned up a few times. DNA of the CDR3: TGTGCCAGCAGTCCGGGGACAGAGAACAATGAGCAGTTCTTC. Amino acids: CASSPGTENNEQFF. V is TRBV6-4 and J is TRBJ2-1; 7 bases agree with TRBD1. Losses at the gene ends were 5 bases for V and 5 bases for J; bases not matched to a gene: 6. The V gene's germline CDR1 is MRHNA and CDR2 SNTAGT. This CDR3 is built from 14 residues.